Sequencing of this T cell receptor (beta chain) was carried out in a study of human thymus T cells (dated by TCRdb to 2018 to 2020). Turning to the overall study: The study described the TCR alpha and beta repertoires in under 10 infant thymus samples and a handful of matching peripheral blood samples. The cohort included 5 or 6 male and a couple of female infants, with donor ages spanning 7 to 244 days. Findings and caveats that apply to the study as a whole: According to the related research, thymic TCR repertoires were highly overlapping among unrelated individuals. Biased V and J gene segment usage appeared to be present in both thymic and peripheral blood repertoires. On average, roughly 800,000 unique TCRB clonotypes were obtained from thymus samples, compared with about 84,000 from blood samples.

V was cut back by 1 base and J by 0 bases, leaving a gap of 6 bases between them. The CDR3 measures 15 amino acids from cysteine to phenylalanine. The DNA shown is the 45-base CDR3, in frame from base 1. As encoded in the germline V gene, CDR1 is SGHTA while CDR2 is FQGNSA. The thymus tissue came from surgical resects taken out during corrective cardiac surgery. In Finland, the donors were immunologically healthy infants who were having open corrective cardiac surgery for congenital heart defects. Thymocytes were freed from the tissue by mechanical means and kept at -70 degrees C as pellets of roughly 9.5-31 million cells. Genomic DNA was extracted from frozen cell pellets with a QIAsymphony instrument. As regards this clone: The antigen it binds to is not known. No base quality information exists; no much larger clone differs at one position.

The immunoSEQ multiplex PCR assay was used to amplify the TCRB and TCRAD loci from a standardized quantity of quality-controlled genomic DNA. Amplicons spanned the V(D)J region at a length sufficient to cover the CDR3 and identify V and J genes. The commercial immunoSEQ service was used to sequence amplicons on an Illumina platform. In the authors' own workflow: Primer bias and sequencing errors were corrected using previously described methods, and TCRAD and TCRB definitions followed the IMGT database. Repertoires were analysed with immunoSEQ Analyzer 3.0 and VDJTools, covering basic statistics, V/J segment usage, diversity estimates, rarefaction and pairwise overlap. Diversity was estimated using the Chao1, ChaoE, Efron-Thisted, Shannon and inverse Simpson indices, and was also estimated on datasets down-sampled to the size of the smallest sample. Repertoire overlap used strict matching of CDR3 nucleotide sequence, V gene and J gene, with Jaccard-based multidimensional scaling clustering. Imported from immuneACCESS, the table was reduced by TCRdb to in-frame sequences with V and J called. These copies leave out some clones; in studies compared against another copy, an unresolved V gene accounts for under half, and the cause of the remainder is not known. Clone size and the V and J calls come from that table; the DNA yielded D and trimming. The sample table shows roughly 130,000 clones, and over 85% are seen once. Jointly, the top ten make up less than 0.03% of the sample.

The sequence joins TRBV7-2 to TRBJ2-2; a confident D gene designation cannot be given. The TCR was taken from a boy under three years old with a congenital heart defect but otherwise immunologically healthy. Material for sequencing was thymus tissue. The CDR3 protein sequence reads: CASSLVAANTGELFF. The DNA reads TGTGCCAGCAGCTTAGTGGCCGCGAACACCGGGGAGCTGTTTTTT.